What follows are 15 T cell receptor beta chains derived from one specimen sequenced in a study of T cell responses to AZD1222 COVID-19 vaccine. Some clones are missing from TCRdb's copy, which holds only in-frame ones; the method was immunoSEQ multiplex PCR. The table lists about 120,000 clones, roughly 89% of them singletons. The specimen was peripheral blood, collected 28 days after the second AZD1222 dose. These receptors were taken from an adult who received the AZD1222 COVID-19 vaccine.

The V call is TRBV9, the J call TRBJ2-1, with 7 bases fitting TRBD2. Germline V gene lookup returns CDR1 SGDLS and CDR2 YYNGEE. The CDR3 extends over 16 amino acids. The V segment lost 2 bases and the J segment 4 bases; nucleotides outside the gene matches: 9. The chain's CDR3 is CASSVSAGVTYNEQFF. Written as DNA, the CDR3 is TGTGCCAGCAGCGTCTCGGCGGGGGTGACTTACAATGAGCAGTTCTTC.

This sequence joins TRBV11-2 and TRBJ2-7, with TRBD2 identical over 7 bases. J was trimmed by 4 bases and V by 4 bases; bases with no gene match: 4. CDR1 SGHAT and CDR2 FQNNGV come from the germline V gene. The CDR3 runs 13 residues. The CDR3 here is CASSWGGDYEQYF. The CDR3 nucleotides read TGTGCCAGCAGCTGGGGAGGGGATTACGAGCAGTACTTC.

The chain is built from TRBV7-2 and TRBJ2-3, with 15 bases lining up with TRBD2. The junction had 5 bases not matched to a gene; V was cut back by 5 bases and J by 2 bases. This CDR3 region has 17 residues. The germline V gene has CDR1 SGHTA and CDR2 FQGNSA. The CDR3 DNA follows: TGTGCCAGCAGCCTCGGACTAGCGGGGGGGCCCACAGATACGCAGTATTTT. Protein product: CASSLGLAGGPTDTQYF.

This clone was counted once. V and J are TRBV28 and TRBJ2-2; weak D call: TRBD1 (6 bases). The germline gives CDR1 MDHEN, CDR2 SYDVKM. V was cut by 1 base and J by 5 bases, with 14 bases left in between. CDR3 length equals 16 residues. The DNA of the CDR3 is TGTGCCAGCAGTTTATCCCACAGGGAGAGGACCGGGGAGCTGTTTTTT. Amino acid sequence: CASSLSHRERTGELFF.

This chain uses TRBV10-3 with TRBJ1-2; 11 nucleotides match TRBD1. CDR1 ENHRY and CDR2 SYGVKD come from the germline V gene. The CDR3 covers 14 residues. Unmatched junction bases numbered 6, after V lost 5 bases and J lost 7 bases. The CDR3 nucleotides are TGTGCCATCAGTCCGGGACAGGGGGTAGGTGGCTACACCTTC. Translating gives CAISPGQGVGGYTF.

The chain carries TRBV18 and TRBJ2-3; D is undetermined. This CDR3 region has 13 residues. Trimming pared 6 bases from V and 6 bases from J, leaving 13 bases between. CDR1 and CDR2 from the germline V gene are KGHSH and LQKENI. The chain's CDR3 is CASSPLADDTQYF. The CDR3 region has the DNA TGTGCCAGCTCGCCCCTGGCCGACGATACGCAGTATTTT.

J is TRBJ1-4 and V is TRBV19; the D gene is possibly TRBD1 (6 bases). In germline, CDR1 is LNHDA, CDR2 SQIVND (reference sequence). Trimming removed 6 bases from V and 8 bases from J, with 16 bases in between. This CDR3 comprises 14 residues. CDR3 in amino acids: CASSDGGRREKLFF. The CDR3 DNA is TGTGCCAGTAGCGACGGGGGGCGCAGAGAAAAACTGTTTTTT.

The rearrangement joins TRBV7-9 to TRBJ1-5; 7 bases align to TRBD1. Germline V CDR1 and CDR2: SEHNR, FQNEAQ (reference sequence). This CDR3 has 14 amino acids. The J segment lost 7 bases and the V segment lost 1 base, leaving 4 bases of the junction unmatched. The CDR3 sequence is CASSLVGGEQPQHF. The CDR3 nucleotides read TGTGCCAGCAGCTTAGTAGGGGGCGAACAGCCCCAGCATTTT.

V and J are TRBV6-5 and TRBJ2-7; the match to TRBD1 covers 10 bases. CDR1 and CDR2 from the germline V gene are MNHEY and SVGAGI. The CDR3 contains 16 residues. J lost 4 bases, V lost 0 bases, and 6 bases had no gene match. The CDR3 spells CASSYSFLGQGYEQYF. CDR3 coding DNA: TGTGCCAGCAGTTACTCCTTTTTGGGACAGGGGTACGAGCAGTACTTC.

This rearrangement joins TRBV6-2 or TRBV6-3 to TRBJ2-2; the D gene could be TRBD1 or TRBD2 (5 bases each). V gave up 6 bases and J gave up 0 bases, with 11 bases separating them. This CDR3 has 15 residues. Germline values: CDR1 MNHEY, CDR2 SVGEGT. The chain's CDR3 is CASSLGDPNTGELFF. The CDR3 coding sequence is TGTGCCAGCAGCCTTGGGGACCCGAACACCGGGGAGCTGTTTTTT.

There are a few counts of this clone. This chain uses TRBV27 with TRBJ1-2; the D is unclear. This CDR3 has 15 residues. V lost 6 bases and J 1 base, leaving 15 bases between the germline ends. Germline V CDR1 and CDR2: MNHEY, SMNVEV (reference sequence). Here the CDR3 reads CASSPQPTFNYGYTF. Written as DNA, the CDR3 is TGTGCCAGCAGCCCACAACCGACCTTTAACTATGGCTACACCTTC.

This clone occurred once. CDR3 in DNA: TGCGCCAGCAGCTCAAGTAGGACAGGGGGCCCCTACAATGAGCAGTTCTTC. Translating gives CASSSSRTGGPYNEQFF. The chain joins TRBV5-1 to TRBJ2-1, with 11 nucleotides matching TRBD1. V lost 3 bases to trimming and J lost 2 bases; unmatched junction nucleotides: 7. The V gene's germline CDR1 is SGHRS and CDR2 YFSETQ. The CDR3 spans 17 residues. The whole variable domain, remainder taken from reference TRBV5-1 and TRBJ2-1, is KAGVTQTPRYLIKTRGQQVTLSCSPISGHRSVSWYQQTPGQGLQFLFEYFSETQRNKGNFPGRFSGRQFSNSRSEMNVSTLELGDSALYLCASSSSRTGGPYNEQFFGPGTRLTVL.

The gene calls are TRBV7-9 and TRBJ1-5; D may be TRBD1 (6 bases). Germline V gene data show CDR1 as SEHNR and CDR2 as FQNEAQ (reference sequence). The CDR3 covers 15 residues. Trimming left V 1 base short and J 7 bases short, with 14 bases between. CDR3 in amino acids: CASSLEQGGRQPQHF. The CDR3 nucleotides read TGTGCCAGCAGCTTAGAACAGGGTGGACGACAGCCCCAGCATTTT.

The CDR3 reads CAWSWTSGSYEQYF. DNA for the CDR3: TGTGCCTGGAGTTGGACTAGCGGGAGCTACGAGCAGTACTTC. The rearrangement joins TRBV30 to TRBJ2-7; 13 bases line up with TRBD2. The length of the CDR3 is 14 residues. Unmatched junction bases numbered 1, after V lost 2 bases and J lost 3 bases. CDR1 GTSNPN and CDR2 SVGIG come from the germline V gene (reference sequence).

The chain couples TRBV5-1 to TRBJ1-1, with 10 nucleotides matching TRBD1. In germline, CDR1 is SGHRS, CDR2 YFSETQ. CDR3 size: 15 residues. Losses at the gene ends were 4 bases for V and 3 bases for J; bases not matched to a gene: 6. CDR3 bases: TGCGCCAGCAGCCTAAAGACAGGGGGCGACACTGAAGCTTTCTTT. Protein sequence: CASSLKTGGDTEAFF.